This TCR beta chain was identified during a study of T cell responses to AZD1222 COVID-19 vaccine. Study-level findings and limits: Possibly, clonal diversity was underestimated; donors were largely white British and included more females.

V was cut by 0 bases and J by 4 bases, with 9 bases left in between. This CDR3 contains 14 residues. In germline, CDR1 is MNHEY, CDR2 SVGAGI. Measured with immunoSEQ multiplex PCR; TCRdb has only the in-frame clones, and not every one. The table includes 100,000 to 150,000 clones, around 90% detected once. Details on this clone: What it binds is not known.

This clonotype was obtained from an adult in good health. Sequences were derived from peripheral blood, sampled on day 0 of AZD1222 vaccination. The rearrangement uses TRBV6-5 and TRBJ1-2; D is perhaps TRBD1 (5 bases). The CDR3 loop reads CASSYSQGSYGYTF. The CDR3 bases are TGTGCCAGCAGTTACTCGCAGGGAAGCTATGGCTACACCTTC.